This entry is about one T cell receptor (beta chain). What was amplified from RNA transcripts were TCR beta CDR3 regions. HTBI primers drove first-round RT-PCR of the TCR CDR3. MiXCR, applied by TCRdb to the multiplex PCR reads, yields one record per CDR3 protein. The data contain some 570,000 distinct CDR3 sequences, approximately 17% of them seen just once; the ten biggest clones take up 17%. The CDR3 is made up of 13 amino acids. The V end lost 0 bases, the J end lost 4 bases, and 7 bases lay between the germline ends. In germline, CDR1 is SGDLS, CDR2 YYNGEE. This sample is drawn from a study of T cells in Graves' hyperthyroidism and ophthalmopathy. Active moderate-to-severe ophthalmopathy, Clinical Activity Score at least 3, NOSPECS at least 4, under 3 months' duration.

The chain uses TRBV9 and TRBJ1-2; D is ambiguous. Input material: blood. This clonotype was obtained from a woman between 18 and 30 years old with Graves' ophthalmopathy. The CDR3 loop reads CASSVAASYGYTF. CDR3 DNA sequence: TGTGCCAGCAGCGTAGCCGCTAGCTATGGCTACACCTTC.